This T cell receptor (beta chain) emerged from a study of blood T cell repertoires in COVID-19. This CDR3 is built from 19 residues. Measured with immunoSEQ multiplex PCR; TCRdb has only the in-frame clones, and not every one. The table lists approximately 260,000 clones, about 81% of them singletons, with roughly 12% in the top ten. This clonotype was sampled from a woman aged 55-69 years with active or convalescent COVID-19. The sample comprised peripheral blood. The chain joins TRBV21-1 to TRBJ2-2; the listed D gene, TRBD1, was not tested against the DNA. TRBV21-1 is a pseudogene segment. The CDR3, as DNA: TGTGCCAGCAGCAAATTGGGGACAGGGGGCCATCCGAACACCGGGGAGCTGTTTTTT. It yields the protein CASSKLGTGGHPNTGELFF.